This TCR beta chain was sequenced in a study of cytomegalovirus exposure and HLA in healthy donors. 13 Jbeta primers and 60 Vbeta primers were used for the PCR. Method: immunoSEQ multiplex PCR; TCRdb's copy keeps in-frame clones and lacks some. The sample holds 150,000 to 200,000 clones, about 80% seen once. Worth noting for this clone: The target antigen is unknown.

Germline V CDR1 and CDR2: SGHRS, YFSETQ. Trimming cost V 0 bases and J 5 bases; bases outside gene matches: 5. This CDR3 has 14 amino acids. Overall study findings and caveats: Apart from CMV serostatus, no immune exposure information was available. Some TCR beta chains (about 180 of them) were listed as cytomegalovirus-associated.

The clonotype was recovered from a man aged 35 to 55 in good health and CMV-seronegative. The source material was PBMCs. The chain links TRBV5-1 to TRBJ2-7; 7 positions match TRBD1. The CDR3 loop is CASSLGGTADEQYF. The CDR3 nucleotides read TGCGCCAGCAGCTTGGGAGGGACAGCAGACGAGCAGTACTTC.